These T cell receptor beta chains were read from a single sample in a study of radiation and T cells in renal cell carcinoma. The table came from immunoSEQ multiplex PCR; TCRdb's copy has only in-frame clones and leaves some out. The table records 150,000 to 200,000 clones, less than 90% of them present only once. The material was blood, obtained from a patient whose treatment included radiotherapy and nephrectomy. The receptors originated from a woman aged 50 to 65 with renal cell carcinoma. Both conserved end residues are part of each CDR3. A D gene is named only where the DNA matches it firmly. Clone sizes are given selectively: once, few, many, or a class where the clone is expanded.

TRBV4-3	TRBJ2-5	-	TRBD2	CASSPGLASETQYF	TGCGCCAGCAGCCCGGGACTAGCATCAGAGACCCAGTACTTC
TRBV7-9	TRBJ1-2	-	TRBD1	CASSHGQGANYGYTF	TGTGCCAGCAGCCATGGACAGGGGGCTAACTATGGCTACACCTTC
TRBV7-9	TRBJ2-4	-	-	CASSLVPDGIQYF	TGTGCCAGCAGCTTAGTACCCGACGGCATTCAGTACTTC
TRBV20-1	TRBJ1-1	once	-	CSATVGTQAFF	TGCAGTGCCACCGTAGGGACTCAAGCTTTCTTT
TRBV29-1	TRBJ1-1	-	-	CSVTSTADTEAFF	TGCAGCGTTACGTCGACAGCCGACACTGAAGCTTTCTTT
TRBV10-2	TRBJ1-2	-	-	CASSEKGAGTRRGYTF	TGCGCCAGCAGTGAGAAAGGGGCTGGGACACGAAGGGGCTACACCTTC
TRBV7-6	TRBJ2-7	-	-	CASSLGTNSYEQYF	TGTGCCAGCAGCTTAGGGACAAACTCCTACGAGCAGTACTTC
TRBV6-5	TRBJ1-1	-	-	CASSGGRITEAFF	TGTGCCAGTTCCGGGGGGCGAATCACTGAAGCTTTCTTT
TRBV29-1	TRBJ2-7	-	TRBD2	CSVLAGPNGNEQYF	TGCAGCGTGTTAGCGGGGCCCAACGGGAACGAGCAGTACTTC
TRBV5-1	TRBJ2-5	few	TRBD1	CASSLGQGIETQYF	TGCGCCAGCAGCTTGGGACAGGGTATCGAGACCCAGTACTTC
TRBV5-4	TRBJ1-2	-	-	CASSLDSGHTF	TGTGCCAGCAGCTTGGATAGTGGTCACACCTTC
TRBV11-2	TRBJ2-1	-	-	CASSKVYAGTYNEQFF	TGTGCCAGCAGCAAAGTCTACGCGGGGACCTACAATGAGCAGTTCTTC
TRBV4-2	TRBJ2-4	-	TRBD2	CASSQDLGGIAKNIQYF	TGTGCCAGCAGCCAAGATCTGGGAGGGATTGCCAAAAACATTCAGTACTTC
TRBV7-2	TRBJ1-4	-	TRBD1	CASSLGQTVEKLFF	TGTGCCAGCAGCTTGGGACAGACAGTTGAAAAACTGTTTTTT
TRBV5-1	TRBJ2-3	-	TRBD1	CASSLQGASTDTQYF	TGCGCCAGCAGCTTGCAGGGGGCTTCGACAGATACGCAGTATTTT
TRBV5-1	TRBJ1-2	-	TRBD1	CASSAGTVDGYTF	TGCGCCAGCAGCGCAGGGACAGTGGATGGCTACACCTTC
TRBV7-9	TRBJ2-5	-	TRBD1	CASALGTGRGETQYF	TGTGCCAGCGCATTAGGGACAGGGAGGGGGGAGACCCAGTACTTC
TRBV19	TRBJ2-3	-	-	CASSIDGSRRGPATQYF	TGTGCCAGTAGTATAGATGGATCTCGACGGGGCCCTGCTACGCAGTATTTT
TRBV5-1	TRBJ1-3	-	-	CASSLQGRSSGNTIYF	TGCGCCAGCAGCTTGCAGGGGAGAAGCTCTGGAAACACCATATATTTT
TRBV18	TRBJ1-6	-	-	CASSVGVNSPLHF	TGTGCCAGCTCGGTTGGAGTAAATTCACCCCTCCACTTT
TRBV19	TRBJ2-7	-	-	CASSTSRTYYEQYF	TGTGCCAGTAGTACCTCACGGACTTACTACGAGCAGTACTTC
TRBV7-9	TRBJ2-5	-	-	CASSLGALLQETQYF	TGTGCCAGCAGCTTAGGAGCTCTACTCCAAGAGACCCAGTACTTC
TRBV14	TRBJ2-7	-	-	CASSPWMTSYEQYF	TGTGCCAGCAGCCCTTGGATGACCTCCTACGAGCAGTACTTC
TRBV7-3	TRBJ2-2	once	TRBD2	CASSPTSGGFAGELFF	TGTGCCAGCAGTCCGACTAGCGGGGGCTTCGCCGGGGAGCTGTTTTTT
TRBV9	TRBJ1-1	-	TRBD1	CASRRMTGNAEAFF	TGTGCCAGCAGACGGATGACAGGGAACGCTGAAGCTTTCTTT
TRBV2	TRBJ1-3	-	TRBD1	CASGLQGAAGNTIYF	TGTGCCAGCGGACTCCAGGGGGCAGCTGGAAACACCATATATTTT
TRBV29-1	TRBJ2-7	-	TRBD1	CSVRSGQGSAYEQYF	TGCAGCGTGAGGTCGGGACAGGGCTCGGCCTACGAGCAGTACTTC
TRBV9	TRBJ2-2	-	-	CASSTSPSQGATGELFF	TGTGCCAGCAGCACCTCCCCTTCACAGGGCGCAACCGGGGAGCTGTTTTTT
TRBV25-1	TRBJ2-4	-	-	CARTPHFGWGVAKNIQYF	TGTGCCAGAACCCCCCACTTTGGGTGGGGAGTAGCCAAAAACATTCAGTACTTC
TRBV29-1	TRBJ1-3	-	-	CSVLPSGGNTIYF	TGCAGCGTATTACCCTCGGGGGGAAACACCATATATTTT
TRBV6-1	TRBJ1-2	-	TRBD1	CASRGRTGPYGYTF	TGTGCCAGCAGGGGACGGACAGGCCCCTATGGCTACACCTTC